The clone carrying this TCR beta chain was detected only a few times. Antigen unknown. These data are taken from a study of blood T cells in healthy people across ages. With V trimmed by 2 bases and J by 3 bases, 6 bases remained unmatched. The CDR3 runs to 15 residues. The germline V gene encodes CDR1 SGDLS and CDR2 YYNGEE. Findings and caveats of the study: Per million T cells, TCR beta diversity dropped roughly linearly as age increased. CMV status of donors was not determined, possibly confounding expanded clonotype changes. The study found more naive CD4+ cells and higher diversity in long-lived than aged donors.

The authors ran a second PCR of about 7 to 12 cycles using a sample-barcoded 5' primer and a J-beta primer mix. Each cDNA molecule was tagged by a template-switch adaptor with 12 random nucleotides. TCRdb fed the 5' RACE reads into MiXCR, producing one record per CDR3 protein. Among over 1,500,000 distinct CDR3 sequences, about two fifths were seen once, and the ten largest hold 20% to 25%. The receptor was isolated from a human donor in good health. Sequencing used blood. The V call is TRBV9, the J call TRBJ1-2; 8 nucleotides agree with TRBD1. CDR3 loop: CASSVDRARDYGYTF. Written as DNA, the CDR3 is TGTGCCAGCAGCGTGGACAGGGCGAGGGACTATGGCTACACCTTC.